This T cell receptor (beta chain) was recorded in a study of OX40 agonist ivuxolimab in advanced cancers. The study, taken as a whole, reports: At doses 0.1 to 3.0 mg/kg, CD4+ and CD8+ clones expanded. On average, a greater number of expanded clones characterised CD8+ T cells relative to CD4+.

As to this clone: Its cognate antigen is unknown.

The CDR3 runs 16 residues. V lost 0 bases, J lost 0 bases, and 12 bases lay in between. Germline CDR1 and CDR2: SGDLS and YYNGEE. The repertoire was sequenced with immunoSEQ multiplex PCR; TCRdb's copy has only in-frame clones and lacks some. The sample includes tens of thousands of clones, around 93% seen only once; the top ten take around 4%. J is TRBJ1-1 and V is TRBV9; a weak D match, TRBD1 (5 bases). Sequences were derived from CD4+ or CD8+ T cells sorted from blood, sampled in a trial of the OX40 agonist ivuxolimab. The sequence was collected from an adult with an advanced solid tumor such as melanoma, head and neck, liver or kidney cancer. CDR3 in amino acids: CASSVGGSLMNTEAFF. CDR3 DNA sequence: TGTGCCAGCAGCGTAGGGGGCAGCTTGATGAACACTGAAGCTTTCTTT.